This TCR beta chain was sequenced in a study of T-cell memory formation after mild COVID-19 (dated by TCRdb to about 2021). The study in broad terms: TCR sequence clusters from the two donors were largely donor specific. In a couple of donors, T-cell clones that expanded and contracted after mild COVID-19 were followed by sequencing TCRalpha and TCRbeta repertoires longitudinally. Two young, previously healthy adult volunteers, one female and one male, were included in the cohort.

General study outcomes and caveats: Clones contracting from day 15 to 85 had balanced CD4/CD8 phenotypes, while a second wave expanding from day 15 to 37 was biased towards CD4+. SARS-CoV-2 specificity of the second-wave clones peaking on day 37 was not confirmed. Contracting CD4+ clones were located mainly in the CM and EM memory subsets, whereas CD8+ clones were found to be enriched in EMRA. The detection of some responding clones in pre-infection memory suggests that pre-existing cross-reactive memory T cells joined the SARS-CoV-2 response. Only a couple of mild cases were covered in the study, and larger cohorts including severe cases with pre-infection samples were considered necessary.

Ficoll-Paque density gradient centrifugation was used to isolate PBMCs. Only a few counts were recorded for this clonotype. Its binding antigen is unknown. The input lacks base qualities; no much larger clone sits a single base away. Reading the germline V gene gives CDR1 SGHRS and CDR2 YFSETQ. The CDR3 numbers 13 residues from cysteine through phenylalanine. Solely the CDR3 DNA is kept, with 39 bases framed from the first base. V is shortened by 4 bases, J by 6 bases, and the region joining them spans 12 bases. The sequencer was an Illumina NovaSeq 6000. Using 5'RACE with constant-segment primers, TCRalpha and TCRbeta cDNA libraries were constructed, with sample barcodes and unique molecular identifiers added in the process. RNA was extracted from every sample with Trizol reagent. Library amplification was performed in two PCR steps, and a second sample barcode and Illumina TruSeq adapters were introduced in the second step. Libraries were sequenced on an Illumina NovaSeq with 2 x 150 bp paired-end reads. The authors processed their data as follows. The reads were demultiplexed and collapsed into UMI-guided consensus sequences using migec v1.2.7. Using mixcr v2.1.11, the UMI consensuses were aligned to TRA and TRB V and J templates and assembled into clonotypes. A clonotype was counted as expanded or contracted only if both edgeR and NoisET called the change significant, with noise models trained on biological replicates. For edgeR calls, a false discovery rate-adjusted p below 0.01 and a log2 fold-change threshold of 1 were applied. As an exploratory analysis of dynamics, PCA with hierarchical clustering was applied to max-normalized trajectories of the 1000 most abundant clonotypes. The CD4 or CD8 phenotype of responding clones was assigned using the separately sequenced CD4+ and CD8+ repertoires. TCRdb handled the public reads itself, with Q25 trimming in fastp and clone calling in MiXCR, and kept productive beta chains. Each entry merges the rows of one CDR3 protein and shows their most common DNA and genes. The V and J calls, along with clone size, are taken from TCRdb and not from the paper's own processing. A total of about 350,000 distinct CDR3 sequences appear in this sample, over 13% of them only once. Jointly, the top ten make up roughly a fifth of the sample.

Sequences were obtained from PBMCs or a T cell subset sorted from them (not recorded which). This TCR came from a man between 18 and 29 years old who had mild COVID-19 (a few samples of this study predate the infection). The sample titles of this study are shuffled in the database, so cell type and time point are left out; the donor was told from shared clones. Here the chain combines TRBV5-1 and TRBJ2-3, with TRBD1 tentatively as D gene (6 bases match). Here the CDR3 is given as CASSPRQVDTQYF. At the DNA level, the sequence is TGCGCCAGCAGCCCCAGACAGGTGGATACGCAGTATTTT. The variable domain in full, with residues beyond the CDR3 obtained from the reference TRBV5-1 and TRBJ2-3 genes, is KAGVTQTPRYLIKTRGQQVTLSCSPISGHRSVSWYQQTPGQGLQFLFEYFSETQRNKGNFPGRFSGRQFSNSRSEMNVSTLELGDSALYLCASSPRQVDTQYFGPGTRLTVL.